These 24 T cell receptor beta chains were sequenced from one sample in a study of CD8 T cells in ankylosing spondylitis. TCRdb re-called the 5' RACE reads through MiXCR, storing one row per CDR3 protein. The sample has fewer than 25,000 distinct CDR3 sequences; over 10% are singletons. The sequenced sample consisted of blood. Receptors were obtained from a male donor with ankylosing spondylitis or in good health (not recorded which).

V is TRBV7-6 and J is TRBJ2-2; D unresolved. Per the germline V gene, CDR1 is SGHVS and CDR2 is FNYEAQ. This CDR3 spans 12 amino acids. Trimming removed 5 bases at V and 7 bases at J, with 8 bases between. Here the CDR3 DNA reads TGTGCCAGCAGCCAAGCAGTCGGGGAGCTGTTTTTT. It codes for CASSQAVGELFF.

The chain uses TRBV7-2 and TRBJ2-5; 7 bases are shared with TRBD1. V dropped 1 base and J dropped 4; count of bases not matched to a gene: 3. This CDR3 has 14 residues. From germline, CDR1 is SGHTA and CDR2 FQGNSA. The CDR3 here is CASSLGGGPETQYF. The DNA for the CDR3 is TGTGCCAGCAGCTTAGGAGGGGGCCCAGAGACCCAGTACTTC.

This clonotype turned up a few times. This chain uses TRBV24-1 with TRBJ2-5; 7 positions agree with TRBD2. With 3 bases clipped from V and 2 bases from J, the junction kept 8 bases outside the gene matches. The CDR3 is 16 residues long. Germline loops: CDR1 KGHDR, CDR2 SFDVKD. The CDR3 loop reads CATSDGGGVPQETQYF. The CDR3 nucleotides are TGTGCCACCAGTGATGGCGGGGGAGTTCCACAAGAGACCCAGTACTTC.

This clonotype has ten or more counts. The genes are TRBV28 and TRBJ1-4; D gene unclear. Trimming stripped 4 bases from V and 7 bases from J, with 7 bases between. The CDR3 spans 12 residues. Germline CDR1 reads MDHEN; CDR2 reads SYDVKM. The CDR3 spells CASSSPGEKLFF. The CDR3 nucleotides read TGTGCCAGCAGTTCCCCTGGTGAAAAACTGTTTTTT.

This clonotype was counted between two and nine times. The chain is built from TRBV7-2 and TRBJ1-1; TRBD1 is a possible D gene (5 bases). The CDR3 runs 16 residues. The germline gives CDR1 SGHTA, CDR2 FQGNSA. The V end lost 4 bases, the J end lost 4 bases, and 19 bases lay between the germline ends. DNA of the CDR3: TGTGCCAGCAGCTCCCGAACGACAGCGAGTGTCACTGAAGCTTTCTTT. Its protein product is CASSSRTTASVTEAFF.

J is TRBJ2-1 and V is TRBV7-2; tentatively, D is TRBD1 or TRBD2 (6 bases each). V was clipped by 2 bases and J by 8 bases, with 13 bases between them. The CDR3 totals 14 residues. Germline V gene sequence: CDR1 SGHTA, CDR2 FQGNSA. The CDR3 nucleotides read TGTGCCAGCAGCTTATTTCTGGGGGGCGATGAGCAGTTCTTC. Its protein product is CASSLFLGGDEQFF.

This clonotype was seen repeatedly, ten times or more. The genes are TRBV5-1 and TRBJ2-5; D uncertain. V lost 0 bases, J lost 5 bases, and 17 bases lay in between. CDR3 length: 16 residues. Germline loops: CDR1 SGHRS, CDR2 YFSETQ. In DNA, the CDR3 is TGCGCCAGCAGCTTGGTCGGCGATCTTTCTATGGAGACCCAGTACTTC. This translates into CASSLVGDLSMETQYF.

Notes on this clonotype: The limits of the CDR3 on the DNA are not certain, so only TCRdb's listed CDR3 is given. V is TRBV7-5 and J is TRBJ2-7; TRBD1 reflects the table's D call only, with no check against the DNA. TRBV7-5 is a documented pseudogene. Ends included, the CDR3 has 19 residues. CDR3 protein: CISVSEAYPYRGTDYEQYF.

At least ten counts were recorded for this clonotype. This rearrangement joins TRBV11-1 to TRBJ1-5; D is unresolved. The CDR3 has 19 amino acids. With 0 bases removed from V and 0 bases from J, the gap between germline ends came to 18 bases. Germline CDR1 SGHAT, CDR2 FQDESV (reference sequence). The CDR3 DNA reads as TGTGCCAGCAGCTTAGCCTTTTCGAGGCAAACTAATAGCAATCAGCCCCAGCATTTT. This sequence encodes CASSLAFSRQTNSNQPQHF. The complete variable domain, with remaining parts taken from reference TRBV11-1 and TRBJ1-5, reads EAEVAQSPRYKITEKSQAVAFWCDPISGHATLYWYRQILGQGPELLVQFQDESVVDDSQLPKDRFSAERLKGVDSTLKIQPAELGDSAMYLCASSLAFSRQTNSNQPQHFGDGTRLSIL.

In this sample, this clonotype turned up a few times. CDR3: CASSFGQGNTGELFF. The CDR3 DNA follows: TGCGCCAGCAGCTTCGGACAGGGGAACACCGGGGAGCTGTTTTTT. This chain links TRBV5-1 with TRBJ2-2, with 8 bases fitting TRBD1. CDR1 SGHRS and CDR2 YFSETQ come from the germline V gene. Trimming at V came to 2 bases and at J to 1 base, leaving 1 base not matched to a gene. The CDR3 is 15 amino acids. The full variable domain, its missing parts supplied by reference TRBV5-1 and TRBJ2-2, is KAGVTQTPRYLIKTRGQQVTLSCSPISGHRSVSWYQQTPGQGLQFLFEYFSETQRNKGNFPGRFSGRQFSNSRSEMNVSTLELGDSALYLCASSFGQGNTGELFFGEGSRLTVL.

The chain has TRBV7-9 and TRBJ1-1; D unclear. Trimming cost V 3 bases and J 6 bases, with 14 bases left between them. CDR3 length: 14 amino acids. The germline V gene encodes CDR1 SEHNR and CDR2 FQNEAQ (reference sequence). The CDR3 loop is CASSFGRSVSEAFF. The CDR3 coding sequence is TGTGCCAGCAGCTTCGGACGGAGTGTCTCTGAAGCTTTCTTT.

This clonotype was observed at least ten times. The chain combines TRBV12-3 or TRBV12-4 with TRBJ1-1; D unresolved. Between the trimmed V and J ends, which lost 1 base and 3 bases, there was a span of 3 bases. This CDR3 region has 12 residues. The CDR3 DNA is TGTGCCAGCAGTTTAGTGGACACTGAAGCTTTCTTT. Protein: CASSLVDTEAFF.

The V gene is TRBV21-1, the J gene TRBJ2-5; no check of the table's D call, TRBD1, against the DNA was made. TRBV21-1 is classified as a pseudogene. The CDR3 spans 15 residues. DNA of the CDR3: TGTGCCAGCAGCAAAGAGGGGCGGATACAAGAGACCCAGTACTTC. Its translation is CASSKEGRIQETQYF.

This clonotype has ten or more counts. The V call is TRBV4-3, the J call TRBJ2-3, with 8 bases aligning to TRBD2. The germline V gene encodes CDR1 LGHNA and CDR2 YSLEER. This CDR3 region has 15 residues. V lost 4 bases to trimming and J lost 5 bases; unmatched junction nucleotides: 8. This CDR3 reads CASSRDGGALDTQYF. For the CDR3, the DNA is TGCGCCAGCAGCCGCGACGGGGGGGCCTTAGATACGCAGTATTTT.

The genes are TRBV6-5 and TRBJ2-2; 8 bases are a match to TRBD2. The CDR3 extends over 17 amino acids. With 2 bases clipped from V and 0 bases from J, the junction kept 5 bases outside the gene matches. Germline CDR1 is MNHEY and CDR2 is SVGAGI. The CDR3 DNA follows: TGTGCCAGCAGTTACACACTAGCGGAGTCGAACACCGGGGAGCTGTTTTTT. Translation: CASSYTLAESNTGELFF.

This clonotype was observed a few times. The CDR3 region has the DNA TGCAGTGCTCCGGACAGCCGCATGAACACTGAAGCTTTCTTT. Translating gives CSAPDSRMNTEAFF. This chain connects TRBV20-1 to TRBJ1-1; maybe TRBD1 (6 bases). With 5 bases removed from V and 0 bases from J, the gap between germline ends came to 13 bases. CDR1 is DFQATT and CDR2 is SNEGSKA in the germline V gene (reference sequence). The CDR3 covers 14 residues.

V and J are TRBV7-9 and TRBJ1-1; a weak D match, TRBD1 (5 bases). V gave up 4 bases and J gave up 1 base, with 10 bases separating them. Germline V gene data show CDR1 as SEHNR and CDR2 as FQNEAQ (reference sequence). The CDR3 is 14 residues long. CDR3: CASSSLGGNTEAFF. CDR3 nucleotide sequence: TGTGCCAGCAGCTCACTGGGGGGGAACACTGAAGCTTTCTTT.

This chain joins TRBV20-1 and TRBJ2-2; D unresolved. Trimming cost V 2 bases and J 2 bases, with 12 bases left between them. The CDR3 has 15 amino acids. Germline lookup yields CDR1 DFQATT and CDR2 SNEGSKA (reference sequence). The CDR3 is CSARPGSSNTGELFF. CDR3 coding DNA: TGCAGTGCTAGACCCGGGTCTTCAAACACCGGGGAGCTGTTTTTT.

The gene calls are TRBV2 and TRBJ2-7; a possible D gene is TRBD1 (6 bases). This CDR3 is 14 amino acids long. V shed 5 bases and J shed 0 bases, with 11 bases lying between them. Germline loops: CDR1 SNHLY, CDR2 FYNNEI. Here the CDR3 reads CASSNRDTSYEQYF. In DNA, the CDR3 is TGTGCCAGCAGTAACCGGGACACCTCCTACGAGCAGTACTTC.

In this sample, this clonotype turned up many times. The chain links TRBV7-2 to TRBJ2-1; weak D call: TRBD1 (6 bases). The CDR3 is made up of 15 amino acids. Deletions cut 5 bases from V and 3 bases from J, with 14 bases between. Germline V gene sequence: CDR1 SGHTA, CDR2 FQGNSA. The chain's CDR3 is CASSPVGAGYNEQFF. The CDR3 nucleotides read TGTGCCAGCAGCCCCGTGGGGGCTGGCTACAATGAGCAGTTCTTC.

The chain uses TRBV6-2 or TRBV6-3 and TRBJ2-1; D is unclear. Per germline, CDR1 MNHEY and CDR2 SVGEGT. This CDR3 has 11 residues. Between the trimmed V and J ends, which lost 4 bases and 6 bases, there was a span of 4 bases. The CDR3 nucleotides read TGTGCCAGCAGTTTTACCAATGAGCAGTTCTTC. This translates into CASSFTNEQFF.

CDR3 in DNA: TGTGCCTGGAGCTTGCTAGCGGGAGTACTACGGAACAATGAGCAGTTCTTC. Protein: CAWSLLAGVLRNNEQFF. V gene TRBV30 combines with J gene TRBJ2-1; the match to TRBD2 covers 10 bases. V lost 3 bases to trimming and J lost 5 bases; unmatched junction nucleotides: 13. The CDR3 covers 17 residues. CDR1 is GTSNPN and CDR2 is SVGIG in the germline V gene (reference sequence).

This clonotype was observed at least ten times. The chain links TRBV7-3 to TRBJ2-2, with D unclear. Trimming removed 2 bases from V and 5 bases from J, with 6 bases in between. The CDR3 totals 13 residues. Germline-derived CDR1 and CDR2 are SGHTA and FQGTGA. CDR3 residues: CASSLLSTGELFF. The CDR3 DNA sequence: TGTGCCAGCAGCTTATTGAGTACCGGGGAGCTGTTTTTT.

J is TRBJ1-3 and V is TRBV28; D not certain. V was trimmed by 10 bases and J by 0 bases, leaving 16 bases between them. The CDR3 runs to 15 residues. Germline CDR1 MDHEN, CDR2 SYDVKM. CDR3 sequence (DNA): TGTGCCACCGGATCGACGGTGAGCTCTGGAAACACCATATATTTT. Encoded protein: CATGSTVSSGNTIYF.